Reported below is one T cell receptor (beta chain). The CDR3 is 13 amino acids. Germline V CDR1 and CDR2: SGHDN, FVKESK. Trimming left V 0 bases short and J 3 bases short, with 6 bases between. Produced via immunoSEQ multiplex PCR; TCRdb's table is partial and in-frame only. The data hold some 470,000 clones, with over 60% observed a single time. This sample stems from a study of shared clonotypes between healthy human individuals. Sequencing was performed on PBMCs. This TCR derives from a woman in her 40s in good health. Some clones in this sample may be carry-over from other donors' samples. This sequence joins TRBV14 and TRBJ2-7; D gene unclear. CDR3 amino acids: CASSQDYRYEQYF. CDR3 coding DNA: TGTGCCAGCAGCCAAGATTATCGCTACGAGCAGTACTTC.